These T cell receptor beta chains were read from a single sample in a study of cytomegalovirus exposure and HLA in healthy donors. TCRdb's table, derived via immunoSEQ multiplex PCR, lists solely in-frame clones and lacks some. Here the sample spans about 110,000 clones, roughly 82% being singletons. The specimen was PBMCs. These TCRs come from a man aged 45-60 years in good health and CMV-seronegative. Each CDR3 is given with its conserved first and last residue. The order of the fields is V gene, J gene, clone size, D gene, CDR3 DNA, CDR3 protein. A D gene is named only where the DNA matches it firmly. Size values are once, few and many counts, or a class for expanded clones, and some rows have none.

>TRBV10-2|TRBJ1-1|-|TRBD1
TGCGCCAGCAGAGGGGGCCAGGACACTGAAGCTTTCTTT
CASRGGQDTEAFF
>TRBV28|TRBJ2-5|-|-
TGTGCCAGCAGGGACTCGACTATCTTGACCCAGTACTTC
CASRDSTILTQYF
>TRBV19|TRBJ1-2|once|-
TGTGCCAGTAGTGCTCGGACAGTTACCTATGGCTACACCTTC
CASSARTVTYGYTF
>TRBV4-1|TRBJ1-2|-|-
TGCGCCAGCAGCCAAGGGTCCGGGAACGGGGGATCTGGCTACACCTTC
CASSQGSGNGGSGYTF
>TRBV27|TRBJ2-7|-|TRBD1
TGTGCCAGCAGGACAGGGGGCCCCTACGAGCAGTACTTC
CASRTGGPYEQYF
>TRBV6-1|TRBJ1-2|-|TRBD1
TGTGCCAGCAGTGAACGACAGGGTGATACCTATGGCTACACCTTC
CASSERQGDTYGYTF
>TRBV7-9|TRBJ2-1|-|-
TGTGCCAGCAGAATTGCAGGGCTTACCTACAATGAGCAGTTCTTC
CASRIAGLTYNEQFF
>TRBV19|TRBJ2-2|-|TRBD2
TGTGCCAGTAGAGCGGGGAGAAGAAACACCGGGGAGCTGTTTTTT
CASRAGRRNTGELFF
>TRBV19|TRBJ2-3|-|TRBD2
TGTGCCAGTAGAGAGACTAGCGGGGGGCGCACTAGCACAGATACGCAGTATTTT
CASRETSGGRTSTDTQYF
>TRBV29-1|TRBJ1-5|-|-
TGCAGCGCCGGTGAGGGCAATCAGCCCCAGCATTTT
CSAGEGNQPQHF
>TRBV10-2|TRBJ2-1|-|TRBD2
TGCGCCAGCAGAAATAGCGGGGGGGCCAACAATGAGCAGTTCTTC
CASRNSGGANNEQFF
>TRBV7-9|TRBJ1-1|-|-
TGTTCCAGCAGCACTACTAGCACTGAAGCTTTCTTT
CSSSTTSTEAFF
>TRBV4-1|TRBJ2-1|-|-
TGCGCCAGCAGCTTGAGTGAGGGAGGTTACAATGAGCAGTTCTTC
CASSLSEGGYNEQFF
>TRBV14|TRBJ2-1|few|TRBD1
TGTGCCAGCAGCCAAGAGGCCTACAGGGGGCGCGATGAGCAGTTCTTC
CASSQEAYRGRDEQFF
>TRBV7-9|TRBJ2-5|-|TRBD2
TGTGCCAGCACCACCGCCGCGGGGGGCAGGGAGACCCAGTACTTC
CASTTAAGGRETQYF
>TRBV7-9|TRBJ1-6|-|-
TGTGCCAGCAGCACTTTGAGGGATTCACCCCTCCACTTT
CASSTLRDSPLHF
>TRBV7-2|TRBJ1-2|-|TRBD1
TGTGCCAGCAGCTTTAGCCTACAGGGGGAGGGGGGCTACACCTTC
CASSFSLQGEGGYTF
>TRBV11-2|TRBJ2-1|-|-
TGTGCCAGCAGGCCACAACACCATGGCAATGAGCAGTTCTTC
CASRPQHHGNEQFF
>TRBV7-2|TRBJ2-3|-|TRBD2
TGTGCCAGCAGCTCCCCCCGGGGACTAGCGGGATTGACAGATACGCAGTATTTT
CASSSPRGLAGLTDTQYF
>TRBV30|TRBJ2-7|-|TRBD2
TGTGCCTGGAGTGTTCGGGGGGTGTACGAGCAGTACTTC
CAWSVRGVYEQYF
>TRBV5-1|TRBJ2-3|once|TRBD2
TGCGCCAGCAGTCCCAGACTAGCGGGGGTGTCAGATACGCAGTATTTT
CASSPRLAGVSDTQYF
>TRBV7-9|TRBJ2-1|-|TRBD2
TGTGCCAGCAGCTGGACTAGGGGCTACAATGAGCAGTTCTTC
CASSWTRGYNEQFF
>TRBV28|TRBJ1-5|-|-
TGTGCCAGCAGTTTAAGAGGGAGTGATCAGCCCCAGCATTTT
CASSLRGSDQPQHF
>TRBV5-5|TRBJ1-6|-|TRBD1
TGTGCCAGCAGCCAGGGACAGGGATCCTGGTCACCCCTCCACTTT
CASSQGQGSWSPLHF
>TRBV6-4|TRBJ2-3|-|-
TGTGCCAGCAGCACGACTACTAGCACAGATACGCAGTATTTT
CASSTTTSTDTQYF
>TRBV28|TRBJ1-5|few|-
TGTGCCAGCAGCCAAACAGGGAACAATCAGCCCCAGCATTTT
CASSQTGNNQPQHF
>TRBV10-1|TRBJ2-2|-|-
TGCGCCAGCAGTGATTTGGGAGACACCGGGGAGCTGTTTTTT
CASSDLGDTGELFF
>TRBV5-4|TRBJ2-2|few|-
TGTGCCTCGGGTCCGCCGAACACCGGGGAGCTGTTTTTT
CASGPPNTGELFF
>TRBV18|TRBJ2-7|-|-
TGTGCCAGCTCTCCTAGGACAGCAGGCTACGAGCAGTACTTC
CASSPRTAGYEQYF